Included here is one TCR beta chain sequence, with context. Other nucleotide sequences in the sample specify the same CDR3. The sample comes from a study of blood T cell repertoires in COVID-19. About the research overall: Collection of acute and convalescent COVID-19 samples took place in the United States, Italy and Spain.

Methods used by the authors: Estimates of nucleated cell counts were drawn from the amplification of reference gene primers. This table comes from immunoSEQ multiplex PCR, and its TCRdb copy is limited to in-frame clones, with some not included. The D gene and trimming were derived from the DNA, and the V and J assignments and clone size from that table. This sample carries under 500,000 clones, 75% to 90% of them seen once, and the ten largest clones take roughly 4.3%. V trimming: 6 bases; J trimming: 4 bases; junction bases outside the gene matches: 7. Per the germline V gene, CDR1 is MNHEY and CDR2 is SMNVEV (reference sequence). The CDR3 sequence is 14 residues long.

The sequenced material came from peripheral blood. The sequence came from a woman aged 30 to 39 with acute or convalescent COVID-19. The chain is built from TRBV27 and TRBJ1-2; 8 bases are shared with TRBD1. The CDR3 DNA follows: TGTGCCAGCAGCCCCGGACAGGGAGGCTATGGCTACACCTTC. Residues: CASSPGQGGYGYTF.